A single sample is the source of the 8 T cell receptor beta chains below, sequenced in a study of response to subunit inactivated influenza vaccine. MiXCR, applied by TCRdb to the RT-PCR reads, yields one record per CDR3 protein. This table holds around 760,000 distinct CDR3 sequences, approximately 15% found once. The sequencing here drew on PBMCs from blood, taken 14 to 15 days before vaccination. The receptor set was obtained from a man aged 45-60 years who received an inactivated influenza vaccine.

This rearrangement joins TRBV12-3 or TRBV12-4 to TRBJ1-2; D uncertain. The CDR3 is made up of 15 amino acids. Trimming shortened V by 5 bases and J by 3 bases, and 16 bases separated the two germline ends. The CDR3 nucleotides are TGTGCCAGCAGTAGCCGGAGGAGGAGCCACTATGGCTACACCTTC. It translates to CASSSRRRSHYGYTF.

V and J are TRBV20-1 and TRBJ1-4; D not certain. Trimming left V 2 bases short and J 8 bases short, with 9 bases between. Germline V lookup: CDR1 DFQATT, CDR2 SNEGSKA (reference sequence). This CDR3 comprises 12 residues. In DNA, the CDR3 is TGCAGTGCTAGACCCCCTTCGGAAAAACTGTTTTTT. Its protein product is CSARPPSEKLFF.

This clonotype was recorded at least ten times. This chain uses TRBV20-1 with TRBJ1-1; D is unclear. In germline, CDR1 is DFQATT, CDR2 SNEGSKA (reference sequence). There are 16 residues in the CDR3. The V end lost 6 bases, the J end lost 3 bases, and 23 bases lay between the germline ends. CDR3 DNA: TGCAGTGCCAAGGAATATTTGGGAGCGGATGACACTGAAGCTTTCTTT. Its protein is CSAKEYLGADDTEAFF.

The genes are TRBV28 and TRBJ2-7, with 11 bases lining up with TRBD2. V trimming: 8 bases; J trimming: 5 bases; junction bases outside the gene matches: 8. There are 14 residues in the CDR3. CDR1 and CDR2 (germline): MDHEN, SYDVKM. The CDR3 nucleotides are TGTGCCAGCCGAATAGCGGGAGGGCCCCACGAGCAGTACTTC. It encodes CASRIAGGPHEQYF.

This rearrangement joins TRBV4-2 to TRBJ2-5; D may be TRBD1 or TRBD2 (6 bases each). V dropped 10 bases and J dropped 1 base, with 16 bases sitting between them. The CDR3 is 14 amino acids. Germline V gene sequence: CDR1 LGHNA, CDR2 YNFKEQ. CDR3 bases: TGTGCCACCGCGAGGGGGGCTACCCAAGAGACCCAGTACTTC. Protein: CATARGATQETQYF.

This clonotype was seen only a few times. This chain joins TRBV5-5 and TRBJ2-3, with TRBD2 identical over 8 bases. CDR1 SGHKS and CDR2 YYEKEE come from the germline V gene (reference sequence). This CDR3 region has 17 residues. V lost 3 bases to trimming and J lost 2 bases; unmatched junction nucleotides: 11. DNA of the CDR3: TGTGCCAGCAGCTCCCGGACGAGCGGGGGCCTCACAGATACGCAGTATTTT. Residues: CASSSRTSGGLTDTQYF.

This sequence joins TRBV4-1 and TRBJ2-5; the match to TRBD2 covers 11 bases. The CDR3 has 15 amino acids. The germline V gene encodes CDR1 MGHRA and CDR2 YSYEKL. V gave up 6 bases and J gave up 4 bases; unmatched junction bases: 7. CDR3 sequence reads: CASSLLAGDGETQYF. The CDR3 DNA is TGCGCCAGCAGTTTACTAGCGGGAGATGGAGAGACCCAGTACTTC.

This sequence joins TRBV19 and TRBJ2-7; D gene unclear. The CDR3 loop spans 14 amino acids. Germline assignment: CDR1 LNHDA and CDR2 SQIVND (reference sequence). The V gene lost 9 bases and the J gene lost 7 bases, with 22 bases spanning the gap. As DNA, the CDR3 is TGTGCCAGCGGATATGGGTCCTCCTACGATGAGCAGTACTTC. It translates to CASGYGSSYDEQYF.